This is a list of T cell receptor beta chains from one sample in a study of blood T cell repertoires in COVID-19. The protocol was immunoSEQ multiplex PCR, while the TCRdb copy is restricted to in-frame clones and leaves out a portion. The sample shows about 27,000 clones, roughly 90% of them seen only once. The sample taken for sequencing was peripheral blood. The receptors come from a human donor in a cohort sampled during active COVID-19. CDR3s include the opening cysteine and the closing phenylalanine or tryptophan. The order of the fields is J gene, D gene, clone size, V gene, CDR3 length, CDR3 DNA, CDR3 protein. A D gene is named only where the DNA matches it firmly. Clone size appears in some rows only: once, few, many, or a class for an expanded clone.

J gene: TRBJ1-5; D gene: NA; clone size: few; V gene: TRBV5-1; CDR3 length: 14; CDR3 DNA: TGCGCCAGCAGCCCGGGACACGGCGCACAGCCCCAGCATTTT; CDR3 protein: CASSPGHGAQPQHF
J gene: TRBJ2-5; D gene: TRBD1; clone size: NA; V gene: TRBV6-5; CDR3 length: 15; CDR3 DNA: TGTGCCAGCAGCCGGGGCCCGGCAGGGGGAGAGACCCAGTACTTC; CDR3 protein: CASSRGPAGGETQYF
J gene: TRBJ1-5; D gene: NA; clone size: NA; V gene: TRBV5-6; CDR3 length: 15; CDR3 DNA: TGTGCCAGCAGCGTCAGGGTTTCCGACAATCAGCCCCAGCATTTT; CDR3 protein: CASSVRVSDNQPQHF
J gene: TRBJ1-2; D gene: TRBD1; clone size: NA; V gene: TRBV7-8; CDR3 length: 15; CDR3 DNA: TGTGCCAGCAGCCCCGGGACAGGGTCATACTATGGCTACACCTTC; CDR3 protein: CASSPGTGSYYGYTF
J gene: TRBJ2-1; D gene: TRBD2; clone size: NA; V gene: TRBV28; CDR3 length: 14; CDR3 DNA: TGTGCCAGCAGCTACCGGGGGGGGAACAATGAGCAGTTCTTC; CDR3 protein: CASSYRGGNNEQFF
J gene: TRBJ2-5; D gene: NA; clone size: NA; V gene: TRBV19; CDR3 length: 15; CDR3 DNA: TGTGCCAGTACTTCAAAAAGGGGGGGCCAAGAGACCCAGTACTTC; CDR3 protein: CASTSKRGGQETQYF
J gene: TRBJ1-1; D gene: TRBD1; clone size: NA; V gene: TRBV7-6; CDR3 length: 13; CDR3 DNA: TGTGCCAGCAGCCCCACAGGGGCCCCTGAAGCTTTCTTT; CDR3 protein: CASSPTGAPEAFF
J gene: TRBJ2-3; D gene: TRBD1; clone size: NA; V gene: TRBV3-1/TRBV3-2; CDR3 length: 15; CDR3 DNA: TGTGCCAGCAGCCCCTCAGGGGGTAGCACAGATACGCAGTATTTT; CDR3 protein: CASSPSGGSTDTQYF
J gene: TRBJ2-5; D gene: NA; clone size: NA; V gene: TRBV27; CDR3 length: 13; CDR3 DNA: TGTGCCAGTAGAAGGCCCGGGGGAGAGACCCAGTACTTC; CDR3 protein: CASRRPGGETQYF
J gene: TRBJ1-1; D gene: TRBD1; clone size: NA; V gene: TRBV10-1; CDR3 length: 13; CDR3 DNA: TGCGCCAGCAGCGGACAGGGGAACACTGAAGCTTTCTTT; CDR3 protein: CASSGQGNTEAFF
J gene: TRBJ1-4; D gene: NA; clone size: NA; V gene: TRBV4-1; CDR3 length: 16; CDR3 DNA: TGCGCCAGCAGCCAAGGCCCGACAGCAACTAATGAAAAACTGTTTTTT; CDR3 protein: CASSQGPTATNEKLFF
J gene: TRBJ2-5; D gene: NA; clone size: once; V gene: TRBV2; CDR3 length: 14; CDR3 DNA: TGTGCCAGCAGTGCCTTTCGGGGGCAAGAGACCCAGTACTTC; CDR3 protein: CASSAFRGQETQYF
J gene: TRBJ1-5; D gene: NA; clone size: NA; V gene: TRBV10-3; CDR3 length: 14; CDR3 DNA: TGTGCCATCAGGGGTGGGACACCCAATCAGCCCCAGCATTTT; CDR3 protein: CAIRGGTPNQPQHF
J gene: TRBJ1-2; D gene: TRBD1; clone size: NA; V gene: TRBV6-1; CDR3 length: 13; CDR3 DNA: TGTGCCAGCAGCTTGGGACAGAACTATGGCTACACCTTC; CDR3 protein: CASSLGQNYGYTF
J gene: TRBJ1-5; D gene: TRBD1; clone size: NA; V gene: TRBV18; CDR3 length: 15; CDR3 DNA: TGTGCCAGCTCACCGAGCAGGGGGATGATTCAGCCCCAGCATTTT; CDR3 protein: CASSPSRGMIQPQHF
J gene: TRBJ1-1; D gene: NA; clone size: NA; V gene: TRBV7-3; CDR3 length: 14; CDR3 DNA: TGTGCCAGCAGTATAGGGACACAGAACACTGAAGCTTTCTTT; CDR3 protein: CASSIGTQNTEAFF
J gene: TRBJ1-3; D gene: TRBD1; clone size: few; V gene: TRBV5-1; CDR3 length: 14; CDR3 DNA: TGCGCCAGCAGGGGACAGAACTCTGGAAACACCATATATTTT; CDR3 protein: CASRGQNSGNTIYF
J gene: TRBJ1-2; D gene: TRBD1; clone size: NA; V gene: TRBV6-5; CDR3 length: 14; CDR3 DNA: TGTGCCAGCAGCACCCCGGGACAGGGCGTTGGCTACACCTTC; CDR3 protein: CASSTPGQGVGYTF
J gene: TRBJ2-2; D gene: TRBD1; clone size: NA; V gene: TRBV6-5; CDR3 length: 15; CDR3 DNA: TGTGCCAGCGGCGAACAGGGGGCGGGCACCGGGGAGCTGTTTTTT; CDR3 protein: CASGEQGAGTGELFF
J gene: TRBJ2-1; D gene: TRBD1; clone size: NA; V gene: TRBV5-1; CDR3 length: 17; CDR3 DNA: TGCGCCAGCAGCGGGCGAGTACAGGGGGGTAGCTACAATGAGCAGTTCTTC; CDR3 protein: CASSGRVQGGSYNEQFF
J gene: TRBJ1-2; D gene: NA; clone size: NA; V gene: TRBV19; CDR3 length: 11; CDR3 DNA: TGTGCCAGTAGTATAAGGGGCGACTACACCTTC; CDR3 protein: CASSIRGDYTF
J gene: TRBJ2-1; D gene: TRBD2; clone size: NA; V gene: TRBV7-3; CDR3 length: 16; CDR3 DNA: TGTGCCAGCACCTCGGCCGGGGGGGGATCCTACAATGAGCAGTTCTTC; CDR3 protein: CASTSAGGGSYNEQFF
J gene: TRBJ2-3; D gene: TRBD2; clone size: NA; V gene: TRBV19; CDR3 length: 15; CDR3 DNA: TGTGCCAGTAGTCTAACTAGCGGGCGCACAGATACGCAGTATTTT; CDR3 protein: CASSLTSGRTDTQYF
J gene: TRBJ1-1; D gene: NA; clone size: NA; V gene: TRBV10-2; CDR3 length: 13; CDR3 DNA: TGCGCCAGCAGTGAGCGGGAAAACACTGAAGCTTTCTTT; CDR3 protein: CASSERENTEAFF
J gene: TRBJ1-3; D gene: TRBD1; clone size: NA; V gene: TRBV6-5; CDR3 length: 13; CDR3 DNA: TGTGCCGCACAGGGGGCGCCGGGAAACACCATATATTTT; CDR3 protein: CAAQGAPGNTIYF
J gene: TRBJ2-1; D gene: NA; clone size: NA; V gene: TRBV19; CDR3 length: 15; CDR3 DNA: TGTGCCAGTAGTCCGGAGGACTCAGCCTACAATGAGCAGTTCTTC; CDR3 protein: CASSPEDSAYNEQFF
J gene: TRBJ1-4; D gene: TRBD1; clone size: NA; V gene: TRBV7-6; CDR3 length: 14; CDR3 DNA: TGTGCCAGCAGCCCTGGACAGGGTAGAGCCGAACTGTTTTTT; CDR3 protein: CASSPGQGRAELFF
J gene: TRBJ1-2; D gene: NA; clone size: NA; V gene: TRBV19; CDR3 length: 12; CDR3 DNA: TGTGCCAGTAGTAGTAGACAGGCAGCCTACACCTTC; CDR3 protein: CASSSRQAAYTF
J gene: TRBJ1-5; D gene: TRBD1; clone size: NA; V gene: TRBV18; CDR3 length: 15; CDR3 DNA: TGTGCCAGCTCACTGACAGGGTTGCCCAATCAGCCCCAGCATTTT; CDR3 protein: CASSLTGLPNQPQHF
J gene: TRBJ2-2; D gene: TRBD1; clone size: NA; V gene: TRBV13; CDR3 length: 15; CDR3 DNA: TGTGCCAGCAGGGAAACAGGGGGCGGCACCGGGGAGCTGTTTTTT; CDR3 protein: CASRETGGGTGELFF
J gene: TRBJ2-3; D gene: NA; clone size: NA; V gene: TRBV4-2; CDR3 length: 14; CDR3 DNA: TGTGCCAGCAGCCAAGAGGCGGTGACGCCGTCGCAGTATTTT; CDR3 protein: CASSQEAVTPSQYF
J gene: TRBJ2-1; D gene: NA; clone size: NA; V gene: TRBV4-1; CDR3 length: 16; CDR3 DNA: TGCGCCAGCAGCCAAGCAATAGTGGGCGCCTACAATGAGCAGTTCTTC; CDR3 protein: CASSQAIVGAYNEQFF
J gene: TRBJ1-2; D gene: NA; clone size: NA; V gene: TRBV6-5; CDR3 length: 13; CDR3 DNA: TGTGCCAGCAGTCTTTCAGGGGACTATGGCTACACCTTC; CDR3 protein: CASSLSGDYGYTF
J gene: TRBJ1-4; D gene: TRBD1; clone size: NA; V gene: TRBV6-1; CDR3 length: 16; CDR3 DNA: TGTGCCAGCAGTGACGACAGGGGGGCGGGTAATGAAAAACTGTTTTTT; CDR3 protein: CASSDDRGAGNEKLFF
J gene: TRBJ2-1; D gene: NA; clone size: NA; V gene: TRBV6-6; CDR3 length: 16; CDR3 DNA: TGTGCCAGCAGACCCACGGGACTCCCAGACTACAATGAGCAGTTCTTC; CDR3 protein: CASRPTGLPDYNEQFF
J gene: TRBJ2-5; D gene: TRBD2; clone size: NA; V gene: TRBV5-1; CDR3 length: 14; CDR3 DNA: TGCGCCAGCAGCTCGTCCGGGACTAGAGAGACCCAGTACTTC; CDR3 protein: CASSSSGTRETQYF
J gene: TRBJ2-2; D gene: NA; clone size: NA; V gene: TRBV6-2/TRBV6-3; CDR3 length: 16; CDR3 DNA: TGTGCCAGCAGTTACAGTTGGGCGCGGGGCACCGGGGAGCTGTTTTTT; CDR3 protein: CASSYSWARGTGELFF
J gene: TRBJ1-2; D gene: TRBD1; clone size: NA; V gene: TRBV3-1/TRBV3-2; CDR3 length: 13; CDR3 DNA: TGTGCCAGCAGCCATGGGACAGACTATGGCTACACCTTC; CDR3 protein: CASSHGTDYGYTF
J gene: TRBJ2-1; D gene: NA; clone size: NA; V gene: TRBV19; CDR3 length: 16; CDR3 DNA: TGTGCCAGTAGTATAGTAAGTACCCACCGCGCGGGTGAGCAGTTCTTC; CDR3 protein: CASSIVSTHRAGEQFF
J gene: TRBJ1-4; D gene: NA; clone size: NA; V gene: TRBV15; CDR3 length: 17; CDR3 DNA: TGTGCCACCAGCAGAGATAGGGGTTTGGCAACTAATGAAAAACTGTTTTTT; CDR3 protein: CATSRDRGLATNEKLFF
J gene: TRBJ2-7; D gene: NA; clone size: once; V gene: TRBV11-2; CDR3 length: 15; CDR3 DNA: TGTGCCAGCAGCCGAACCGACCAGGGTACCTACGAGCAGTACTTC; CDR3 protein: CASSRTDQGTYEQYF
J gene: TRBJ1-3; D gene: NA; clone size: NA; V gene: TRBV7-6; CDR3 length: 12; CDR3 DNA: TGTGCCAGCAGCTTAGTAGGAGACACCATATATTTT; CDR3 protein: CASSLVGDTIYF